This TCR beta chain was sequenced for a study of patients and donors after allogeneic stem cell transplantation (dated by TCRdb to 2019 to 2021). With respect to this clonotype: The target of this receptor is not known. No base quality values were provided; no much bigger clone lies one nucleotide off.

The library relied on RT-PCR. The reads were generated on a NextSeq 550. TCRdb ran its own pipeline on the public reads, namely fastp trimming at Q25 and MiXCR clone calling, and kept in-frame beta chains. Entries that share a CDR3 protein sequence are merged under the most common genes and DNA. The sample profile shows 900,000 to 1,000,000 distinct CDR3 sequences; over 15% of them were found once. 5% to 7.5% of the sample comes from the top ten. V is cut back by 11 bases and J by 4 bases, with 7 bases in the junction unmatched. CDR1 LNHDA and CDR2 SQIVND were looked up in the germline V gene (reference sequence). The CDR3 contains 13 residues, cysteine and phenylalanine counted. The CDR3 DNA has 39 bases and is translated from base 1.

The TCR sequence derives from a human donor who was either an allogeneic HSCT recipient or a stem cell or donor lymphocyte infusion donor (not recorded which). It is not recorded whose cells these are; they may come from a transplant donor. The source material was blood, either unsorted or a sorted T cell fraction (not recorded which). The V and J genes are TRBV19 and TRBJ2-3; TRBD2 agrees with 9 junctional bases. In nucleotide form, the sequence is TGTGCCGTCGGGGGCGGGAGGGCAGATACGCAGTATTTT. This is translated as CAVGGGRADTQYF.